This T cell receptor beta chain was obtained from a study of blood T cells in healthy people across ages. Study outcomes and limitations: From one million sequenced T cells, diversity estimates were lower bounds.

The authors extracted at least 6 micrograms of total RNA per sample. V shed 1 base and J 6 bases; nucleotides not matched to a gene: 10. CDR3 length: 16 amino acids. Per germline, CDR1 MNHEY and CDR2 SVGEGT. A sample-barcoded 5' primer and a J-beta primer mix were used in a second PCR of roughly 6 to 11 cycles. Every sample gave at least 2.5 million paired-end reads containing CDR3. TCRdb analysed the 5' RACE reads with MiXCR anew, one entry per CDR3 protein. The sample has 600,000 or so distinct CDR3 sequences, about 30% seen once; the top ten hold less than 20%. Details on this clonotype: The target antigen is unknown.

This sequence joins TRBV6-2 or TRBV6-3 and TRBJ1-2; 8 bases fit TRBD1. The clonotype comes from a woman of 80 years or more in good health. The sequenced material came from blood. The DNA for the CDR3 is TGTGCCAGCAGTTACTATGCGCTGGGACAGGAGGATGGCTACACCTTC. Residues: CASSYYALGQEDGYTF.